This entry describes one TCR beta chain. The sample belongs to a study of blood T cells in healthy people across ages. The V end lost 0 bases, the J end lost 2 bases, and 8 bases lay between the germline ends. This CDR3 is 15 amino acids long. CDR1 is SGHRS and CDR2 is YFSETQ in the germline V gene. Through a sample-barcoded 5' primer and a J-beta primer mix, a second PCR was run for roughly 6 to 11 cycles. A single record per CDR3 protein comes from TCRdb applying MiXCR to the 5' RACE reads. The sample shows 1,300,000 or so distinct CDR3 sequences, approximately 60% of them seen only once. The sequenced sample consisted of blood. The origin of this receptor is a man aged 18 to 35 in good health. The chain is built from TRBV5-1 and TRBJ2-2; maybe TRBD1 (5 bases). CDR3 DNA sequence: TGCGCCAGCAGCTTGGAGACAGACAACACCGGGGAGCTGTTTTTT. It is translated as CASSLETDNTGELFF.